This entry lists 14 T cell receptor beta chains sequenced from one sample in a study of shared T cell receptors in the human thymus. The repertoire was sequenced with immunoSEQ multiplex PCR; TCRdb's copy has only in-frame clones and lacks some. The sample lists about 730,000 clones, 80% to 90% occurring once. The same data also contributed to another study, on human thymus T cells.

Sample: thymocytes. Receptors originate from a girl under three years old with a congenital heart defect.

The V and J genes are TRBV30 and TRBJ2-7; D ambiguous. Per germline, CDR1 GTSNPN and CDR2 SVGIG (reference sequence). The CDR3 sequence is 19 residues long. V lost 0 bases to trimming and J lost 0 bases, with 24 bases between them. CDR3: CAWSVIPYTSGAYSYEQYF. In DNA, the CDR3 is TGTGCCTGGAGTGTCATACCCTATACTTCAGGTGCTTACTCCTACGAGCAGTACTTC.

This clone was seen more than once but under ten times. Other DNA sequences in the sample encode the same CDR3. The genes are TRBV7-8 and TRBJ1-6; D is ambiguous. Germline V gives CDR1 SGHVS, CDR2 FQNEAQ. V lost 5 bases and J lost 10, with 15 bases in between. This CDR3 is built from 14 residues. CDR3 in DNA: TGTGCCAGCAGCACATCGAGGTCTTCCTCACCCCTCCACTTT. Its translation is CASSTSRSSSPLHF.

This clone has just a few counts. J is TRBJ2-5 and V is TRBV28; 7 bases are shared with TRBD1. The CDR3 runs to 18 residues. Germline V gene lookup returns CDR1 MDHEN and CDR2 SYDVKM. V dropped 8 bases and J dropped 2; count of bases not matched to a gene: 20. The CDR3 DNA is TGTGCCAGCGGAGATCGACAGGGAAAGTCTCCCACACAAGAGACCCAGTACTTC. It codes for CASGDRQGKSPTQETQYF.

This clone was detected only a few times. The CDR3 loop reads CASSQVIQGGITEAFF. The CDR3 nucleotides read TGCGCCAGCAGCCAAGTTATTCAGGGAGGAATCACTGAAGCTTTCTTT. The chain uses TRBV4-1 and TRBJ1-1, with a possible D match to TRBD1 (5 bases). In germline, CDR1 is MGHRA, CDR2 YSYEKL. Trimming took off 1 base at V and 4 bases at J, with 16 bases between the two ends. The CDR3 spans 16 residues.

V and J are TRBV18 and TRBJ1-2, with D possibly matching TRBD1 (5 bases). This CDR3 is built from 13 residues. The germline V gene has CDR1 KGHSH and CDR2 LQKENI. Trimming took off 3 bases at V and 4 bases at J, with 9 bases between the two ends. CDR3 in amino acids: CASSPSQGYGYTF. CDR3 DNA sequence: TGTGCCAGCTCACCTAGTCAGGGCTATGGCTACACCTTC.

The chain employs TRBV19 and TRBJ2-1; 12 bases map to TRBD2. This CDR3 is built from 19 residues. Germline V gene data show CDR1 as LNHDA and CDR2 as SQIVND (reference sequence). Unmatched junction bases numbered 11, after V lost 3 bases and J lost 2 bases. This chain's CDR3 is CASSIPTSGGRAPYNEQFF. CDR3 nucleotide sequence: TGTGCCAGTAGTATCCCTACTAGCGGGGGGCGGGCCCCCTACAATGAGCAGTTCTTC.

The V gene is TRBV6-5, the J gene TRBJ2-7; 7 nucleotides agree with TRBD1. The CDR3 is 16 amino acids. CDR1 is MNHEY, CDR2 SVGAGI, per germline. With 0 bases clipped from V and 5 bases from J, the junction kept 10 bases outside the gene matches. This CDR3 reads CASSYSATGNLDEQYF. In DNA, the CDR3 is TGTGCCAGCAGTTACTCGGCGACAGGGAATTTGGACGAGCAGTACTTC.

The rearrangement joins TRBV4-1 to TRBJ1-5; TRBD1 is a possible D gene (5 bases). CDR1 MGHRA and CDR2 YSYEKL come from the germline V gene. This CDR3 is 17 amino acids long. Deletions cut 4 bases from V and 1 base from J, with 17 bases between. DNA for the CDR3: TGCGCCAGCAGCCTCCACTCGGGGGTGTTAAGCAATCAGCCCCAGCATTTT. Its protein is CASSLHSGVLSNQPQHF.

The CDR3 reads CASSLEGQGAPNEQFF. The CDR3 DNA reads as TGTGCCAGCAGCTTAGAAGGACAGGGGGCGCCTAATGAGCAGTTCTTC. The genes are TRBV11-3 and TRBJ2-1; 11 positions match TRBD1. Germline V lookup: CDR1 SGHNT, CDR2 YENEEA. Germline trimming cut 0 bases from V and 7 bases from J; bases unmatched to any gene: 5. The CDR3 loop spans 16 amino acids.

The J gene is TRBJ1-1, the V gene TRBV2, with D possibly matching TRBD1 (5 bases). Trimming cost V 8 bases and J 5 bases, with 12 bases left between them. This CDR3 contains 12 residues. Germline V lookup: CDR1 SNHLY, CDR2 FYNNEI. The CDR3 nucleotides are TGTGCCAGCCCGGGGGAGGGGACTGAAGCTTTCTTT. It yields the protein CASPGEGTEAFF.

V gene TRBV5-4 combines with J gene TRBJ1-2; no clear D gene. CDR3 length equals 13 residues. Trimming removed 4 bases from V and 5 bases from J, with 12 bases in between. Germline V gene sequence: CDR1 SGHNT, CDR2 YYREEE (reference sequence). The CDR3 loop is CASSTREGYGYTF. CDR3 sequence (DNA): TGTGCCAGCAGCACGAGAGAGGGTTATGGCTACACCTTC.

CDR3 loop: CASSPISRGQGALLDTQYF. DNA for the CDR3: TGCGCCAGCAGCCCAATCTCCCGGGGACAGGGGGCGCTTTTGGATACGCAGTATTTT. The chain is built from TRBV5-1 and TRBJ2-3; 12 bases map to TRBD1. The CDR3 has 19 amino acids. With V trimmed by 4 bases and J by 6 bases, 18 bases remained unmatched. CDR1 and CDR2 from the germline V gene are SGHRS and YFSETQ.

In this sample, this clone turned up a few times. This chain uses TRBV15 with TRBJ2-1; tentatively, D is TRBD2 (6 bases). CDR1 is LNHNV and CDR2 is YYDKDF in the germline V gene (reference sequence). This CDR3 has 17 residues. V lost 0 bases to trimming and J lost 0 bases, with 12 bases between them. The CDR3: CATSRDGRGSSYNEQFF. The CDR3 region has the DNA TGTGCCACCAGCAGAGATGGGCGGGGTAGCTCCTACAATGAGCAGTTCTTC.

The genes are TRBV28 and TRBJ1-3; 7 nucleotides align to TRBD1. Looked up from germline, CDR1 is MDHEN and CDR2 is SYDVKM. V trimming: 3 bases; J trimming: 0 bases; junction bases outside the gene matches: 26. The CDR3 is 23 amino acids. CDR3 in DNA: TGTGCCAGCAGTTTCATGGATAACGCCCAACCGACAGGGAGAACCTACTCTGGAAACACCATATATTTT. Protein sequence: CASSFMDNAQPTGRTYSGNTIYF.